The 19 T cell receptor beta chains in this list originate from one sample, sequenced in a study of shared clonotypes between healthy human individuals. Sequencing used immunoSEQ multiplex PCR; TCRdb keeps in-frame clones, though not all of them. The table shows some 1,400,000 clones, with around 97% occurring only once. Material for sequencing was naive CD4+ T cells sorted from blood. The subset is: CD45RA+ positively selected. Receptors were obtained from a man aged 30 to 45 in good health.

The rearrangement joins TRBV2 to TRBJ2-1; TRBD2 matches at 9 bases. The CDR3 loop spans 16 amino acids. Germline-derived CDR1 and CDR2 are SNHLY and FYNNEI. The junction had 11 bases not matched to a gene; V was cut back by 6 bases and J by 5 bases. In DNA form, the CDR3 reads TGTGCCAGCAGCTGGGTAGCGGGAGCTACCGACAATGAGCAGTTCTTC. Its translation: CASSWVAGATDNEQFF.

The chain employs TRBV28 and TRBJ2-3, with 8 bases lining up with TRBD2. Per the germline V gene, CDR1 is MDHEN and CDR2 is SYDVKM. The CDR3 totals 15 residues. The V segment lost 3 bases and the J segment 5 bases; nucleotides outside the gene matches: 7. In nucleotides, the CDR3 is TGTGCCAGCAGTTTCGGCGGGGGGCGCGTAGATACGCAGTATTTT. The encoded protein is CASSFGGGRVDTQYF.

The rearrangement joins TRBV5-4 to TRBJ2-5, with TRBD2 matching over 10 bases. From germline, CDR1 is SGHNT and CDR2 YYREEE (reference sequence). The J segment lost 3 bases and the V segment lost 8 bases, leaving 10 bases of the junction unmatched. The CDR3 loop spans 15 amino acids. The CDR3 region is CARKAGGPGKETQYF. CDR3 nucleotide sequence: TGTGCCAGAAAAGCGGGAGGGCCGGGGAAAGAGACCCAGTACTTC.

This chain joins TRBV1 and TRBJ1-4. TRBV1 is flagged as a pseudogene. CDR3 length equals 12 residues. The CDR3, as DNA: TGCACCAGCAGATGGGGAAATGAAAAACTGTTTTTT. This translates into CTSRWGNEKLFF.

The chain uses TRBV7-9 and TRBJ1-2, with D tentatively TRBD1 (5 bases). Germline values: CDR1 SEHNR, CDR2 FQNEAQ (reference sequence). This CDR3 region has 14 residues. Trimming cost V 7 bases and J 6 bases, with 18 bases left between them. The CDR3 here is CASNQGYAVDGYTF. The CDR3 DNA reads as TGTGCCAGCAATCAGGGCTACGCGGTAGATGGCTACACCTTC.

V usage is TRBV7-3 and J usage is TRBJ1-3, with D possibly matching TRBD1 (5 bases). V lost 2 bases and J lost 9, with 11 bases in between. The CDR3 contains 13 residues. Germline CDR1 reads SGHTA; CDR2 reads FQGTGA. The CDR3, as DNA: TGTGCCAGCAGCTTAGGGGCGTCGGGCACCATATATTTT. This encodes CASSLGASGTIYF.

In DNA form, the CDR3 reads TGTGCCAGCAGCTTGGCTGCAGCCGTTGGATATGGCTACACCTTC. This gives the protein CASSLAAAVGYGYTF. V and J are TRBV5-5 and TRBJ1-2; D gene ambiguous. The CDR3 spans 15 residues. Trimming pared 0 bases from V and 5 bases from J, leaving 14 bases between. CDR1 and CDR2 from the germline V gene are SGHKS and YYEKEE (reference sequence).

V is TRBV5-5 and J is TRBJ2-3; 12 bases are a match to TRBD2. The V and J ends lost 4 bases and 5 bases, in that order; junction bases with no gene match: 8. Germline CDR1 and CDR2: SGHKS and YYEKEE (reference sequence). CDR3 length: 16 residues. The CDR3 DNA reads as TGTGCCAGCAGCCCTAGACTAGCGGGAGCCGGAGATACGCAGTATTTT. It encodes CASSPRLAGAGDTQYF.

The chain employs TRBV5-1 and TRBJ2-7; 7 bases map to TRBD1. The CDR3 spans 14 residues. Germline trimming cut 4 bases from V and 7 bases from J; bases unmatched to any gene: 11. Looked up from germline, CDR1 is SGHRS and CDR2 is YFSETQ. The CDR3 protein is CASSRQGGGWEQYF. CDR3 coding DNA: TGCGCCAGCAGCAGACAAGGGGGCGGGTGGGAGCAGTACTTC.

This clone appeared once. For the CDR3, the DNA is TGTGCCAGCAGCCTCCTAGCCTCTGATACGCAGTATTTT. Translated: CASSLLASDTQYF. This chain joins TRBV7-3 and TRBJ2-3; D perhaps matches TRBD2 (5 bases). The V and J ends lost 5 bases and 6 bases respectively, with 12 bases between them. The CDR3 sequence is 13 residues long. The germline gives CDR1 SGHTA, CDR2 FQGTGA. Full variable domain (rest looked up from reference TRBV7-3 and TRBJ2-3): GAGVSQTPSNKVTEKGKYVELRCDPISGHTALYWYRQSLGQGPEFLIYFQGTGAADDSGLPNDRFFAVRPEGSVSTLKIQRTERGDSAVYLCASSLLASDTQYFGPGTRLTVL.

The V gene is TRBV5-4, the J gene TRBJ1-2, with 8 bases that match TRBD1. Per germline, CDR1 SGHNT and CDR2 YYREEE (reference sequence). This CDR3 spans 14 amino acids. J gave up 6 bases and V 1 base, and 5 bases lay outside the gene matches. The CDR3 sequence is CASSLLQGAHGYTF. Here the CDR3 DNA reads TGTGCCAGCAGCTTGCTGCAGGGGGCGCATGGCTACACCTTC.

This chain links TRBV29-1 with TRBJ2-5, with a tentative D call TRBD2 (6 bases). The length of the CDR3 is 13 residues. V shed 7 bases and J shed 1 base, with 13 bases lying between them. CDR1 and CDR2 (germline): SQVTM, ANQGSEA. In nucleotides, the CDR3 is TGCAGCGCCTCGGGAGCCGGCCAAGAGACCCAGTACTTC. Translation: CSASGAGQETQYF.

About this clone itself: One end of the junction fails to match germline, which may point to a read error. The J gene is TRBJ2-4, the V gene TRBV6-1; a weak D match, TRBD1 (6 bases). This CDR3 comprises 13 residues. Germline loops: CDR1 MNHNS, CDR2 SASEGT. The CDR3 loop is CASSEEFYPGAHF. The DNA of the CDR3 is TGTGCCAGCAGTGAAGAGTTTTACCCAGGGGCTCACTTC.

The CDR3 protein is CASSEMVAGNYGYTF. In DNA form, the CDR3 reads TGTGCCAGCAGTGAAATGGTGGCAGGAAACTATGGCTACACCTTC. The J gene is TRBJ1-2, the V gene TRBV6-1; the D is unclear. V was pared by 2 bases and J by 2 bases, with 12 bases between. The CDR3 totals 15 residues. Germline values: CDR1 MNHNS, CDR2 SASEGT.

This chain links TRBV27 with TRBJ2-1, with 9 bases that match TRBD2. The CDR3 totals 17 residues. V was pared by 1 base and J by 7 bases, with 11 bases of the junction left unmatched. The germline gives CDR1 MNHEY, CDR2 SMNVEV (reference sequence). This CDR3 is CASSLLSGSGSTNEQFF. The CDR3 coding sequence is TGTGCCAGCAGTTTATTGTCGGGTAGCGGGAGTACGAATGAGCAGTTCTTC.

The genes are TRBV7-2 and TRBJ2-1, with D possibly matching TRBD1 (5 bases). CDR3 size: 11 residues. V was cut by 0 bases and J by 12 bases, with 6 bases left in between. Germline assignment: CDR1 SGHTA and CDR2 FQGNSA. The CDR3 DNA is TGTGCCAGCAGCTTAGCGGGGCGGCAGTTCTTC. This codes for CASSLAGRQFF.

In the case of this clone: Distinct nucleotide sequences in the sample also encode this CDR3. The CDR3 DNA is TGTGCCAGCAGTTACGTGCCCACGGGGGAGCTGTTTTTT. Its translation: CASSYVPTGELFF. This chain links TRBV6-5 with TRBJ2-2; D unclear. CDR3 length: 13 amino acids. Germline V CDR1 and CDR2: MNHEY, SVGAGI. The ends were cut back, 2 bases at V and 8 bases at J, with 9 bases in the middle.

The rearrangement links TRBV15 to TRBJ1-5; D not certain. This CDR3 is built from 12 residues. Germline V gives CDR1 LNHNV, CDR2 YYDKDF (reference sequence). Trimming left V 6 bases short and J 6 bases short, with 9 bases between. In DNA form, the CDR3 reads TGTGCCACCAGAAGGGTGAGTCAGCCCCAGCATTTT. It is translated as CATRRVSQPQHF.

The V call is TRBV27, the J call TRBJ2-7; D not resolved. The V and J ends lost 5 bases and 6 bases respectively, with 23 bases between them. CDR3 length: 16 amino acids. Germline values: CDR1 MNHEY, CDR2 SMNVEV (reference sequence). CDR3 sequence reads: CASSPLVRAVDGEQYF. CDR3 in DNA: TGTGCCAGCAGTCCCCTCGTTAGGGCAGTCGACGGCGAGCAGTACTTC.